This entry describes one TCR beta chain. Its antigen is not identified. Blood was collected once per donor into heparin, averaging about 110 mL. The data derive from a study of beta chain features in type 1 diabetes. Across the whole study: There were 107,917,701 sorted cells examined across all samples.

Expressed TCRB transcripts were sequenced because the isolated RNA had all been reverse transcribed beforehand. Profiling relied on immunoSEQ multiplex PCR, and the TCRdb table lists in-frame clones only, not all of them. The profile shows hundreds of thousands of clones, 11% to 15% of them singletons. General study points: Shorter templates may be favored by PCR, equally so in patients and controls. In every one of the four CD4+ subsets, TCRB CDR3s were moderately but significantly shorter in Type 1 diabetes patients. Insertion counts at VDJ junctions were lower in type 1 diabetes patients, who also showed more deletions there.

J lost 2 bases, V lost 4 bases, and 8 bases had no gene match. The V gene's germline CDR1 is MGHRA and CDR2 YSYEKL. The CDR3 contains 17 residues. The specimen was naive CD4+ T cells from blood. The clonotype originates from a man between 18 and 35 years old with type 1 diabetes. The chain couples TRBV4-1 to TRBJ2-1; the match to TRBD2 covers 10 bases. CDR3 loop: CASSPSKLAGTYNEQFF. Here the CDR3 DNA reads TGCGCCAGCAGCCCAAGTAAACTAGCGGGGACCTACAATGAGCAGTTCTTC.